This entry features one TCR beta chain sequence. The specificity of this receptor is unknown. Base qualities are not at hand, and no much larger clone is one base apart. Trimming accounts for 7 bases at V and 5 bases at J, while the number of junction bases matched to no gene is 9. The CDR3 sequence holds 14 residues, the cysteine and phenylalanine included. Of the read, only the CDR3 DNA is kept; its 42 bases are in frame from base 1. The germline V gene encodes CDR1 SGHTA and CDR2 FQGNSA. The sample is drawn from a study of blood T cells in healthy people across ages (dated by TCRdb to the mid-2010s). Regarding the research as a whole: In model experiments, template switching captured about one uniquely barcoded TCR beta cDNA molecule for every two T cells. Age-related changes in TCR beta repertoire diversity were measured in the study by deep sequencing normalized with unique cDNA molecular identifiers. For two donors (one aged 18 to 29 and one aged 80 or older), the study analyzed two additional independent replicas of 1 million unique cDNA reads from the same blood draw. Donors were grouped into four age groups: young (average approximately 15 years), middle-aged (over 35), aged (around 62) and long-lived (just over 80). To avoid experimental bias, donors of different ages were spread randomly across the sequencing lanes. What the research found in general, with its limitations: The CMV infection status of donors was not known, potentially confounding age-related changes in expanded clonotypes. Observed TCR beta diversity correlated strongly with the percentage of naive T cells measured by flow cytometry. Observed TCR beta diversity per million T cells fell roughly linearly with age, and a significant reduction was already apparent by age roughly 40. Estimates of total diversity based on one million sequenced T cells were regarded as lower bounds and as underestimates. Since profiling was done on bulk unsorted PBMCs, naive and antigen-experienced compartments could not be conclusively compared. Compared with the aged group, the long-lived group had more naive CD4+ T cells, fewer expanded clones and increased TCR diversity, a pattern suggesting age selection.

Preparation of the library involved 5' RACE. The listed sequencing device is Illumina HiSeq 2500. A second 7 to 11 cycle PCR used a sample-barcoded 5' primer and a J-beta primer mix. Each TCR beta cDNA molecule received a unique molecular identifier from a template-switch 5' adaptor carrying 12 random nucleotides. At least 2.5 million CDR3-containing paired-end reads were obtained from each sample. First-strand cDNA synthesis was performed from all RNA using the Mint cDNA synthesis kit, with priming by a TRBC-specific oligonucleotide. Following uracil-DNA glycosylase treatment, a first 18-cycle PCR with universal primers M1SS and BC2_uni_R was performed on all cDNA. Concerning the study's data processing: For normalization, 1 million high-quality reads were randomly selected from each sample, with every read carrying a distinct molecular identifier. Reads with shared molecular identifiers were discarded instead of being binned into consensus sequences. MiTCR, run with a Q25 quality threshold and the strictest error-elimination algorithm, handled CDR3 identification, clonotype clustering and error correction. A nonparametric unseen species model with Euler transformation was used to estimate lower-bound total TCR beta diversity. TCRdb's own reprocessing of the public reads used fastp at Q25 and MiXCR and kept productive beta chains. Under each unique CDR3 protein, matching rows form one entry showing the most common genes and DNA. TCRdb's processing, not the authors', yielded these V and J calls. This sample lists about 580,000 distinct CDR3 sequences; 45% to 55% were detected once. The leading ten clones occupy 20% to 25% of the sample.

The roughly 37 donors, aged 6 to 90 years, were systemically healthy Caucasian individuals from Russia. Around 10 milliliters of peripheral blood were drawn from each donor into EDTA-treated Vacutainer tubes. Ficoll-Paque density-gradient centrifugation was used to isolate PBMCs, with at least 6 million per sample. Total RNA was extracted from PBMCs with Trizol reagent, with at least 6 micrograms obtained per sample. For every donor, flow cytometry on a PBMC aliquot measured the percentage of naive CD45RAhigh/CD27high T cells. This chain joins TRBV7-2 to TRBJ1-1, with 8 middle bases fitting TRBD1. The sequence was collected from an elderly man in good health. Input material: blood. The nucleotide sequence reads TGTGCCAGCACCCCGCAGGGGGCAGGGACTGAAGCTTTCTTT. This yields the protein CASTPQGAGTEAFF. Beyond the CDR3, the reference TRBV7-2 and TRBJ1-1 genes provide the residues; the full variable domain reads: GAGVSQSPSNKVTEKGKDVELRCDPISGHTALYWYRQSLGQGLEFLIYFQGNSAPDKSGLPSDRFSAERTGGSVSTLTIQRTQQEDSAVYLCASTPQGAGTEAFFGQGTRLTVV.